This T cell receptor beta chain originates from a study of T cells in tumors after PD-1 blockade. Whole-study context: No patient had prior checkpoint blockade, systemic immunosuppression, or radiotherapy within 4 weeks. A subset received ongoing vismodegib 150 mg daily alongside anti-PD-1 therapy.

Study-wide results and limits: Peripheral recruitment is suggested, as some novel exhausted tumor clones were in pre-treatment blood.

The length of the CDR3 is 15 residues. V shed 5 bases and J 3 bases; nucleotides not matched to a gene: 5. Germline V gene lookup returns CDR1 MDHEN and CDR2 SYDVKM. Profiled with immunoSEQ multiplex PCR; TCRdb holds only in-frame clones, not every one. Of 40,000 to 55,000 clones in the sample, more than 70% were seen once. As regards this clone: Its antigen is currently unknown.

The V and J genes are TRBV28 and TRBJ1-3; TRBD1 agrees at 9 bases. This clonotype was obtained from a human donor with basal cell carcinoma. The input for sequencing was PBMCs, taken before anti-PD-1 treatment. The CDR3: CASSTGQGIGNTIYF. DNA for the CDR3: TGTGCCAGCAGTACGGGACAGGGAATTGGAAACACCATATATTTT.